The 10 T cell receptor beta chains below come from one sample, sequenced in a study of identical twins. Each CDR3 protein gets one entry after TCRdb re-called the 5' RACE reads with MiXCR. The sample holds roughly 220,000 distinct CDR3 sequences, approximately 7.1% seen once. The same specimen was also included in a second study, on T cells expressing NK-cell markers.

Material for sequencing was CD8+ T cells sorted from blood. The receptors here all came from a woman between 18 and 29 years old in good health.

The CDR3 DNA reads TGTGCCAGCAGTTTTACTACAGGGATCGGGTATGGCTACACCTTC. The encoded protein is CASSFTTGIGYGYTF. V is TRBV12-3 or TRBV12-4 and J is TRBJ1-2, with a tentative D call TRBD1 (6 bases). With 3 bases removed from V and 5 bases from J, the gap between germline ends came to 16 bases. The CDR3 spans 15 residues.

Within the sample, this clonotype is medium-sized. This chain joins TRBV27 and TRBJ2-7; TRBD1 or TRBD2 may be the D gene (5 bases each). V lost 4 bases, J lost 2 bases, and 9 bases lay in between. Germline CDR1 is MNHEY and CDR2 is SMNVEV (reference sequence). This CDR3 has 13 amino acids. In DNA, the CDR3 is TGTGCCAGCAGTTGGGACGGAACCTACGAGCAGTACTTC. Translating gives CASSWDGTYEQYF.

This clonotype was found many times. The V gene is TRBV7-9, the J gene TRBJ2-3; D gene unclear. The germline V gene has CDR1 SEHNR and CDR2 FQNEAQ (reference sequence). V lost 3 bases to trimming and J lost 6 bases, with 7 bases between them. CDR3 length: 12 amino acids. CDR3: CASSFRGDTQYF. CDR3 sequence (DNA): TGTGCCAGCAGCTTTCGTGGGGATACGCAGTATTTT.

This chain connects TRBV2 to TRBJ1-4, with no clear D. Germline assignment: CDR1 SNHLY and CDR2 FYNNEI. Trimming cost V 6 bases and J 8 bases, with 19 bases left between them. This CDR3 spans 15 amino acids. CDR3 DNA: TGTGCCAGCAGAGTCGGTGCGCATGCCCGGGAAAAACTGTTTTTT. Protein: CASRVGAHAREKLFF.

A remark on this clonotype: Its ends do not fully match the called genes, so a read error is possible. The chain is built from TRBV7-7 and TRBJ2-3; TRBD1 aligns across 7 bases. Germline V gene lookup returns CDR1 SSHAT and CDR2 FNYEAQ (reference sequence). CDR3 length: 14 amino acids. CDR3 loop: CASSLGGQTDTQYF. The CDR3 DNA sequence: TGTGCTAGCAGCTTAGGGGGACAGACAGATACGCAGTATTTT.

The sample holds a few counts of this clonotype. This CDR3 is CAYLSGTPYNEQFF. The DNA of the CDR3 is TGTGCCTATCTTTCCGGGACTCCCTACAATGAGCAGTTCTTC. The chain is built from TRBV2 and TRBJ2-1, with D possibly matching TRBD2 (6 bases). Trimming removed 11 bases from V and 2 bases from J, with 16 bases in between. Germline-derived CDR1 and CDR2 are SNHLY and FYNNEI. The CDR3 spans 14 residues.

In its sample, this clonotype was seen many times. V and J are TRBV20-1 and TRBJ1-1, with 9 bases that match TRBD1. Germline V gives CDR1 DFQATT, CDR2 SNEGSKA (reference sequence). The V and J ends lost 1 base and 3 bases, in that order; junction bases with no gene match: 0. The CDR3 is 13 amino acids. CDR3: CSARGDRDTEAFF. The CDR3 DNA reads TGCAGTGCTAGAGGGGACAGGGACACTGAAGCTTTCTTT.

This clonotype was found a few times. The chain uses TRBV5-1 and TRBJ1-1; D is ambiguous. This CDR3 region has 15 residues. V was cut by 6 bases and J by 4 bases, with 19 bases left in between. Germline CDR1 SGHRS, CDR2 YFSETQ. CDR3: CASTMSPGSSTEAFF. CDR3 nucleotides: TGCGCCAGCACCATGAGTCCGGGTTCTAGCACTGAAGCTTTCTTT.

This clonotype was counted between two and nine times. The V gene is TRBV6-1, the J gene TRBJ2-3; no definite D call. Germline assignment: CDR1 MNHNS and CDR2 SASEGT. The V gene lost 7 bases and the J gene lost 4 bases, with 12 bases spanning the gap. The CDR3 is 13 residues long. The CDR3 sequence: CASKARGADTQYF. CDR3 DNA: TGTGCCAGCAAAGCTCGAGGCGCAGATACGCAGTATTTT.

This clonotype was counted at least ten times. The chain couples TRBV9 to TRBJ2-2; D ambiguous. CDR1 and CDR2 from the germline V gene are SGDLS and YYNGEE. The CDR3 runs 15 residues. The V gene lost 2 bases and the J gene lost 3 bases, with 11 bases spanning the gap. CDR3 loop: CASSVSSEYTGELFF. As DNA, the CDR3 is TGTGCCAGCAGCGTCTCCTCAGAATACACCGGGGAGCTGTTTTTT.